Following are 15 T cell receptor beta chains from one sample sequenced in a study of OX40 agonist ivuxolimab in advanced cancers. Profiling relied on immunoSEQ multiplex PCR, and the TCRdb table lists in-frame clones only, not all of them. This table holds under 45,000 clones, roughly four fifths found once. The sample consisted of CD4+ or CD8+ T cells sorted from blood, taken in a trial of the OX40 agonist ivuxolimab. All receptors come from an adult with an advanced solid tumor such as melanoma, head and neck, liver or kidney cancer.

V usage is TRBV7-8 and J usage is TRBJ2-2, with D unclear. CDR3 length equals 13 residues. V shed 5 bases and J shed 5 bases, with 9 bases lying between them. Germline CDR1 is SGHVS and CDR2 is FQNEAQ. For the CDR3, the DNA is TGTGCCAGCAGCCCCGGCACGACCGGGGAGCTGTTTTTT. This sequence encodes CASSPGTTGELFF.

The chain recombines TRBV5-4 with TRBJ1-1; D ambiguous. Germline CDR1 and CDR2: SGHNT and YYREEE (reference sequence). Trimming removed 1 base at V and 1 base at J, with 5 bases between. This CDR3 comprises 13 residues. The CDR3 protein is CASSLTSNTEAFF. CDR3 nucleotides: TGTGCCAGCAGCTTGACTTCGAACACTGAAGCTTTCTTT.

The chain is built from TRBV9 and TRBJ2-7, with D possibly matching TRBD1 (5 bases). The V and J ends lost 0 bases and 5 bases respectively, with 15 bases between them. Per germline, CDR1 SGDLS and CDR2 YYNGEE. This CDR3 spans 15 amino acids. In DNA, the CDR3 is TGTGCCAGCAGCGTAGCTTTTAATACAGGAGACGAGCAGTACTTC. Translation: CASSVAFNTGDEQYF.

This chain connects TRBV18 to TRBJ1-5; D may be TRBD1 (5 bases). The V gene lost 3 bases and the J gene lost 5 bases, with 11 bases spanning the gap. Germline-derived CDR1 and CDR2 are KGHSH and LQKENI. The CDR3 extends over 14 amino acids. The CDR3 spells CASSPQRGDQPQHF. The CDR3 bases are TGTGCCAGCTCACCCCAGCGGGGGGATCAGCCCCAGCATTTT.

This sequence joins TRBV14 and TRBJ2-1, with D tentatively TRBD2 (6 bases). CDR1 and CDR2 (germline): SGHDN, FVKESK. The V gene lost 4 bases and the J gene lost 2 bases, with 15 bases spanning the gap. This CDR3 spans 16 amino acids. CDR3 coding DNA: TGTGCCAGCAGCCTTTCCGGAGGGCTGCCCTACAATGAGCAGTTCTTC. As protein: CASSLSGGLPYNEQFF.

The chain recombines TRBV6-1 with TRBJ1-2; no firm D call. The CDR3 length is 13 residues. V gave up 1 base and J gave up 7 bases, with 10 bases separating them. Germline-derived CDR1 and CDR2 are MNHNS and SASEGT. The CDR3 loop is CASSEVGLSGYTF. The CDR3 DNA follows: TGTGCCAGCAGTGAAGTGGGTCTCAGTGGCTACACCTTC.

The chain carries TRBV5-1 and TRBJ2-2; 9 nucleotides align to TRBD2. Trimming cost V 2 bases and J 4 bases; bases outside gene matches: 3. Looked up from germline, CDR1 is SGHRS and CDR2 is YFSETQ. This CDR3 contains 15 residues. This CDR3 is CASSFAGGPTGELFF. The CDR3 DNA reads TGCGCCAGCAGCTTTGCGGGAGGGCCCACCGGGGAGCTGTTTTTT. Full variable domain (outside the CDR3, taken from reference TRBV5-1 and TRBJ2-2): KAGVTQTPRYLIKTRGQQVTLSCSPISGHRSVSWYQQTPGQGLQFLFEYFSETQRNKGNFPGRFSGRQFSNSRSEMNVSTLELGDSALYLCASSFAGGPTGELFFGEGSRLTVL.

V gene TRBV18 combines with J gene TRBJ2-5; a possible D gene is TRBD1 (6 bases). Deletions cut 0 bases from V and 4 bases from J, with 15 bases between. Germline V gene lookup returns CDR1 KGHSH and CDR2 LQKENI. The CDR3 contains 16 residues. The CDR3 DNA reads as TGTGCCAGCTCACCACCGAGGGGGTCTGTCCCAGAGACCCAGTACTTC. Translating it yields CASSPPRGSVPETQYF. The full variable domain, in which reference TRBV18 and TRBJ2-5 provide the parts outside the CDR3, is NAGVMQNPRHLVRRRGQEARLRCSPMKGHSHVYWYRQLPEEGLKFMVYLQKENIIDESGMPKERFSAEFPKEGPSILRIQQVVRGDSAAYFCASSPPRGSVPETQYFGPGTRLLVL.

The chain recombines TRBV6-6 with TRBJ2-1; D is uncertain. The germline V gene has CDR1 MNHNY and CDR2 SVGAGI (reference sequence). V dropped 2 bases and J dropped 1 base, with 3 bases sitting between them. The CDR3 length is 13 residues. In nucleotides, the CDR3 is TGTGCCAGCAGTTACAAATCCTACAATGAGCAGTTCTTC. Translation gives CASSYKSYNEQFF.

This chain connects TRBV30 to TRBJ2-5; the D gene is possibly TRBD2 (6 bases). The CDR3 is 14 amino acids. The germline gives CDR1 GTSNPN, CDR2 SVGIG (reference sequence). Between the trimmed V and J ends, which lost 5 bases and 4 bases, there was a span of 17 bases. This chain's CDR3 is CAWCLGGCRETQYF. The CDR3 nucleotides read TGTGCCTGGTGTCTGGGGGGATGTCGAGAGACCCAGTACTTC.

This clone showed up just once. V usage is TRBV7-9 and J usage is TRBJ2-5; D gene unclear. Germline V gives CDR1 SEHNR, CDR2 FQNEAQ (reference sequence). V was shortened by 5 bases and J by 1 base, with 8 bases between the two germline ends. This CDR3 region has 13 residues. The CDR3, as DNA: TGTGCCAGCAGCATACAAGCCCAAGAGACCCAGTACTTC. This translates into CASSIQAQETQYF.

In its sample, this clone was seen a few times. V gene TRBV4-3 combines with J gene TRBJ2-1; 7 positions agree with TRBD2. CDR1 and CDR2 (germline): LGHNA, YSLEER. V shed 5 bases and J 8 bases; nucleotides not matched to a gene: 18. This CDR3 contains 17 residues. The CDR3 is CASSKAPPAGLMDEQFF. In DNA, the CDR3 is TGCGCCAGCAGCAAAGCCCCCCCAGCGGGACTGATGGATGAGCAGTTCTTC.

This chain connects TRBV5-1 to TRBJ2-1, with 10 bases fitting TRBD2. Germline assignment: CDR1 SGHRS and CDR2 YFSETQ. The CDR3 spans 15 residues. The V gene end was trimmed by 4 bases and the J gene end by 4 bases; junction bases not matched to a gene: 5. CDR3 residues: CASSRGLARYNEQFF. CDR3 DNA: TGCGCCAGCAGCAGGGGACTAGCGCGTTACAATGAGCAGTTCTTC.

The chain has TRBV14 and TRBJ1-2; TRBD1 matches 10 bases. The CDR3 has 15 amino acids. The germline V gene encodes CDR1 SGHDN and CDR2 FVKESK. With V trimmed by 4 bases and J by 3 bases, 5 bases remained unmatched. This CDR3 is CASSRGTGVDYGYTF. CDR3 sequence (DNA): TGTGCCAGCAGCCGCGGGACAGGGGTAGACTATGGCTACACCTTC. The entire variable domain, with the rest obtained from reference TRBV14 and TRBJ1-2, is as follows: EAGVTQFPSHSVIEKGQTVTLRCDPISGHDNLYWYRRVMGKEIKFLLHFVKESKQDESGMPNNRFLAERTGGTYSTLKVQPAELEDSGVYFCASSRGTGVDYGYTFGSGTRLTVV.

J is TRBJ1-6 and V is TRBV5-6; TRBD1 is a possible D gene (5 bases). The germline gives CDR1 SGHDT, CDR2 YYEEEE. This CDR3 contains 15 residues. Trimming removed 2 bases from V and 7 bases from J, with 13 bases in between. Here the CDR3 DNA reads TGTGCCAGCAGCTTTCGTGACAGACTCAATTCACCCCTCCACTTT. Its translation: CASSFRDRLNSPLHF. Full variable domain (rest looked up from reference TRBV5-6 and TRBJ1-6): DAGVTQSPTHLIKTRGQQVTLRCSPKSGHDTVSWYQQALGQGPQFIFQYYEEEERQRGNFPDRFSGHQFPNYSSELNVNALLLGDSALYLCASSFRDRLNSPLHFGNGTRLTVT.